The 9 T cell receptor beta chains in this list originate from one sample, sequenced in a study of blood T cell repertoires in COVID-19. Clones were read by immunoSEQ multiplex PCR, and TCRdb kept only the in-frame ones, dropping some. The sample records hundreds of thousands of clones, approximately 85% being singletons. Sequencing was done on a sample of PBMCs or T cells enriched from blood (not recorded which). The receptors were sampled from a man aged 30-40 years who had recovered from COVID-19.

This clone was found a few times. V and J are TRBV14 and TRBJ2-7, with D unresolved. The CDR3 spans 14 residues. Germline V gene lookup returns CDR1 SGHDN and CDR2 FVKESK. V was pared by 4 bases and J by 9 bases, with 19 bases between. In DNA form, the CDR3 reads TGTGCCAGCAGCCGCGGCAGTGTTCAAAAGGTGCAGTACTTC. Its protein is CASSRGSVQKVQYF.

The chain uses TRBV5-1 and TRBJ1-2; no clear D. This CDR3 is 14 amino acids long. Germline V lookup: CDR1 SGHRS, CDR2 YFSETQ. The V and J ends lost 0 bases and 4 bases respectively, with 10 bases between them. The CDR3 is CASSLVTGPYGYTF. CDR3 DNA: TGCGCCAGCAGCTTGGTGACGGGTCCCTATGGCTACACCTTC.

V and J are TRBV7-2 and TRBJ1-3, with 7 positions matching TRBD1. This CDR3 is built from 16 residues. V trimming: 5 bases; J trimming: 0 bases; junction bases outside the gene matches: 7. The germline CDR1 and CDR2 sequences are SGHTA and FQGNSA. DNA for the CDR3: TGTGCCAGCAGCCCCGGACAGGACGGCTCTGGAAACACCATATATTTT. It yields the protein CASSPGQDGSGNTIYF.

This clone was observed once. J is TRBJ2-1 and V is TRBV18, with D maybe TRBD2 (5 bases). CDR1 KGHSH and CDR2 LQKENI come from the germline V gene. V was pared by 6 bases and J by 0 bases, with 12 bases between. This CDR3 contains 15 residues. CDR3 amino acids: CASSTLGSSYNEQFF. The CDR3 DNA follows: TGTGCCAGCTCGACGTTGGGGAGCTCCTACAATGAGCAGTTCTTC.

The chain uses TRBV5-4 and TRBJ1-1; a weak D match, TRBD1 (5 bases). This CDR3 is 15 amino acids long. CDR1 and CDR2 (germline): SGHNT, YYREEE (reference sequence). V lost 4 bases, J lost 3 bases, and 16 bases lay in between. CDR3 loop: CASSRWGVRDTEAFF. The CDR3 DNA reads TGTGCCAGCAGCCGCTGGGGGGTTAGGGACACTGAAGCTTTCTTT.

The genes are TRBV10-2 and TRBJ2-7; weak D call: TRBD1 (6 bases). This CDR3 has 13 residues. Trimming took 0 bases from V and 3 from J, leaving 6 bases between them. Germline assignment: CDR1 WSHSY and CDR2 SAAADI. Here the CDR3 reads CASSESGGYEQYF. The CDR3, as DNA: TGCGCCAGCAGTGAGTCAGGGGGCTACGAGCAGTACTTC.

The chain uses TRBV28 and TRBJ2-5; D gene unclear. Looked up from germline, CDR1 is MDHEN and CDR2 is SYDVKM. The length of the CDR3 is 14 residues. V lost 5 bases and J 5 bases, leaving 15 bases between the germline ends. Here the CDR3 DNA reads TGTGCCAGCAGTGCGCCCACAGATTCGGAGACCCAGTACTTC. Translated, it gives CASSAPTDSETQYF. The variable domain in full, completed from reference TRBV28 and TRBJ2-5, reads DVKVTQSSRYLVKRTGEKVFLECVQDMDHENMFWYRQDPGLGLRLIYFSYDVKMKEKGDIPEGYSVSREKKERFSLILESASTNQTSMYLCASSAPTDSETQYFGPGTRLLVL.

The rearrangement joins TRBV5-6 to TRBJ1-4; the D gene is possibly TRBD1 (6 bases). The germline V and J ends were trimmed by 2 bases and 10 bases, with 15 bases remaining between them. CDR3 length: 14 amino acids. Germline values: CDR1 SGHDT, CDR2 YYEEEE. CDR3 DNA: TGTGCCAGCAGCTTTCCCGGGACAAAGACAAAACTGTTTTTT. Protein sequence: CASSFPGTKTKLFF.

A few counts support this clone. V gene TRBV12-3 or TRBV12-4 combines with J gene TRBJ2-5; maybe TRBD1 (6 bases). Trimming took off 10 bases at V and 1 base at J, with 13 bases between the two ends. The CDR3 extends over 13 amino acids. DNA for the CDR3: TGTGCCACCAGCCAAGGGGGCCAAGAGACCCAGTACTTC. This codes for CATSQGGQETQYF.